The clone carrying this T cell receptor beta chain has ten or more counts. As yet, its antigen is unknown. If no ophthalmopathy progression occurred within 18 months, Graves' hyperthyroidism was stable. Hyperthyroidism patients were newly diagnosed, had disease duration under 2 months, and were aged 18 to 65 years. RNA transcripts provided the source from which TCR beta CDR3 regions were amplified. The HTBI primer set was used in a first-round RT-PCR of the TCR CDR3. From the multiplex PCR reads, TCRdb called clonotypes with MiXCR, one entry per CDR3 protein. The sample has around 440,000 distinct CDR3 sequences, 15% to 17% seen once. The data derive from a study of T cells in Graves' hyperthyroidism and ophthalmopathy. V lost 2 bases and J lost 12, with 17 bases in between. This CDR3 has 14 residues. Germline values: CDR1 DFQATT, CDR2 SNEGSKA (reference sequence). General study findings and limits: Model predictions of ophthalmopathy came a median 6.5 months before onset.

The chain is built from TRBV20-1 and TRBJ1-6, with D perhaps matching TRBD1 (5 bases). Sequencing input: blood. The receptor's source is a woman younger than 35 with Graves' hyperthyroidism. Here the CDR3 DNA reads TGCAGTGCTAGAACAGGAACGGATGGAGGACCCCTCCACTTT. Translated, it gives CSARTGTDGGPLHF.